The 3 T cell receptor beta chains presented below share a single source sample, sequenced in a study of OX40 agonist ivuxolimab in advanced cancers. Profiling relied on immunoSEQ multiplex PCR, and the TCRdb table lists in-frame clones only, not all of them. Of some 77,000 clones listed, 75% to 90% are singletons. Material: CD4+ or CD8+ T cells sorted from blood, obtained in a trial of the OX40 agonist ivuxolimab. These receptors were collected from an adult with an advanced solid tumor such as melanoma, head and neck, liver or kidney cancer.

This sequence joins TRBV18 and TRBJ1-6, with a tentative D call TRBD1 (5 bases). The ends were cut back, 2 bases at V and 7 bases at J, with 15 bases in the middle. Germline CDR1 is KGHSH and CDR2 is LQKENI. This CDR3 is 16 amino acids long. The CDR3: CASSPGAAGANSPLHF. CDR3 in DNA: TGTGCCAGCTCACCAGGGGCGGCAGGTGCCAATTCACCCCTCCACTTT.

A word on this clone: This CDR3 is also generated by other DNA sequences in the sample. The chain carries TRBV15 and TRBJ1-1; D remains ambiguous. This CDR3 comprises 12 residues. CDR1 and CDR2 from the germline V gene are LNHNV and YYDKDF (reference sequence). V was cut by 1 base and J by 7 bases, with 7 bases left in between. Written as DNA, the CDR3 is TGTGCCACCAGCAGAGCGCGGGGTGAAGCTTTCTTT. Its translation is CATSRARGEAFF.

Details on this clone: The conserved phenylalanine or tryptophan is not found at the CDR3 terminus, so this likely reflects a read error. The DNA is omitted, as the CDR3 cannot be located on it reliably, and the CDR3 follows TCRdb's listing. V gene TRBV29-1 combines with J gene TRBJ2-7. CDR1 SQVTM and CDR2 ANQGSEA come from the germline V gene. The CDR3 numbers 10 amino acids, ends counted. The chain's CDR3 is CSVEEGWAGL.